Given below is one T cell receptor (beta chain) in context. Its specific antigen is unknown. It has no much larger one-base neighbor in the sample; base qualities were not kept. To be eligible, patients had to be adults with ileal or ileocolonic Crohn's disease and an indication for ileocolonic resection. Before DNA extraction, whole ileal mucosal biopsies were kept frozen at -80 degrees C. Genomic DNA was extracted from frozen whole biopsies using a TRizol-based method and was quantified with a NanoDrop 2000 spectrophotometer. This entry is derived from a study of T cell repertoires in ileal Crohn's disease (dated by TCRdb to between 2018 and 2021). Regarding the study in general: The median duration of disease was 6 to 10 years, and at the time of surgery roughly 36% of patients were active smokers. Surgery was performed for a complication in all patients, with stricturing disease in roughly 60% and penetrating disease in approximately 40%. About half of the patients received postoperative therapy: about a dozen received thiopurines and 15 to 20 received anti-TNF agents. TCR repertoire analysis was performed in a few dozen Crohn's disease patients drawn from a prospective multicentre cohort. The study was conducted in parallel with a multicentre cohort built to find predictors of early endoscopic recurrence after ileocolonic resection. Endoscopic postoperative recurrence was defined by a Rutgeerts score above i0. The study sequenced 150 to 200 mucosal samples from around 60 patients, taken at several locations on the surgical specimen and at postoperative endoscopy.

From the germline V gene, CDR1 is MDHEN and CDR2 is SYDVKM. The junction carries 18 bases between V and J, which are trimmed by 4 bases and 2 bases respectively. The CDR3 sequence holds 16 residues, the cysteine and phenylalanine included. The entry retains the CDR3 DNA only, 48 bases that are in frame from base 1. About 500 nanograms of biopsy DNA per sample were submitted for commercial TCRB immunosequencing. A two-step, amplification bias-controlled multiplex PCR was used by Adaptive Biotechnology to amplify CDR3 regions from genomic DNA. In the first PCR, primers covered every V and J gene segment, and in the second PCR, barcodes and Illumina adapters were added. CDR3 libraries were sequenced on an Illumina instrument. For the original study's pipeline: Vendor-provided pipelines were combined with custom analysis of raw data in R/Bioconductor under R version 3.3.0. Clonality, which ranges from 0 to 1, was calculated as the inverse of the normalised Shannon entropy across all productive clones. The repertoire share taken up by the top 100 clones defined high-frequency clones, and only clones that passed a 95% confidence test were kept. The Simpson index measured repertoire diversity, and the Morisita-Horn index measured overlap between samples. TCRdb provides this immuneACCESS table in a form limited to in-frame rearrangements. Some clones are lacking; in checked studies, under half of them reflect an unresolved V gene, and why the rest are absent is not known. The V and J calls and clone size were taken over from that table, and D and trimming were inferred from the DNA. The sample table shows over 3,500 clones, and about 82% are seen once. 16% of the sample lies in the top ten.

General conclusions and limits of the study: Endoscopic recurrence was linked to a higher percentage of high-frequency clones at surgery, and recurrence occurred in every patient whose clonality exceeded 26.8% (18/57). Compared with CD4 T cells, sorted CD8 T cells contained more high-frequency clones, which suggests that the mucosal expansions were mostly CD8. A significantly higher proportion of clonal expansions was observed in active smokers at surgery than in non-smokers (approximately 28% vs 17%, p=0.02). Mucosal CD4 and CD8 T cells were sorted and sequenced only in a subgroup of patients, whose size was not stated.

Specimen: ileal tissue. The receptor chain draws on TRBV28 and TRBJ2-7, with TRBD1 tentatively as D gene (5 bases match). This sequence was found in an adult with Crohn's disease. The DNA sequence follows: TGTGCCAGCAGTTCTATAAGGGGCAACTACGCCTACGAGCAGTACTTC. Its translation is CASSSIRGNYAYEQYF. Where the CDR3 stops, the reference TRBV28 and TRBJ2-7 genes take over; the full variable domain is DVKVTQSSRYLVKRTGEKVFLECVQDMDHENMFWYRQDPGLGLRLIYFSYDVKMKEKGDIPEGYSVSREKKERFSLILESASTNQTSMYLCASSSIRGNYAYEQYFGPGTRLTVT.